The source of this TCR beta chain is a study of RUNX1 and TCR beta rearrangement in T-cell leukemia (dated by TCRdb to 2018 to 2020). For context, the study as a whole: The study compared TCR beta rearrangements and CDR3 junctions in 13 T-ALLs carrying mono-allelic acquired RUNX1 mutations versus approximately eleven RUNX1 wildtype T-ALLs. In the mutated group, all RUNX1 mutations were heterozygous, with 9 to 11 located in the Runt homology domain and three in the transactivation domain. RUNX1 wildtype T-ALLs were matched for an immature maturation arrest stage, defined by absent cytoplasmic or surface TCR beta protein. RUNX1 wildtype T-ALLs were selected to carry at least incomplete clonal TCR beta rearrangements, enabling D1 versus D2 segment comparison. The maturation arrest stages of RUNX1-mutated T-ALLs were more diverse, with some cases arrested before the onset of TCR beta rearrangement. Human T-ALL TCR beta rearrangements were analyzed to compare with results from a Runx1 knockout mouse model. An earlier study had established the RUNX1 mutation status of the T-ALL cases. The multicentric trials were GRAALL-2003 and GRAALL-2005. Genomic DNA was subjected to EuroClonality multiplex PCR, after which TCR rearrangements were assessed by Genescan analysis.

From the cysteine through the phenylalanine, the CDR3 covers 12 amino acids. Only the CDR3 DNA stays, 36 bases, in frame from base 1. V and J lose 1 base and 3 bases, and a span of 4 bases separates them. For oncotyping and quantification of minimal residual disease, T-ALL samples were taken at diagnosis from children and adults treated according to protocol. Receptor amplification or capture employed PCR. TCRdb lists the instrument as Illumina MiSeq. TCR beta DJ and VDJ rearrangements were characterized using next generation amplicon sequencing. The authors' pipeline ran thus. The Vidjil software was applied to the amplicon sequencing data to identify clonal TCR beta rearrangements. Characteristics of TCR beta rearrangements in the RUNX1-mutated versus wildtype groups were compared using two-tailed Fisher exact tests. Through fastp at Q25 and MiXCR, TCRdb rebuilt clones from the public reads, retaining in-frame beta chains. Every entry covers one CDR3 protein and lists the most common genes and DNA from its rows. The V and J calls were not made by the authors but by TCRdb's processing. A total of about 540 distinct CDR3 sequences appear in this sample, 40% of them only once. 95% to 98% of the sample comes from the top ten.

Study-wide conclusions, independent of this receptor: The number of available clonal rearrangements was too small to assess TCR beta CDR3 length or D segment truncation in T-ALLs. Fewer RUNX1-mutated T-ALLs carried clonal TCR beta rearrangements (roughly 62%) than reported for T-ALL generally (over 75%). No significant difference in TCR beta D1 segment usage was found between RUNX1-mutated (around 80%) and wildtype (roughly 61%) T-ALL clonal rearrangements. Similar TCR beta J1 cluster usage was observed in RUNX1-mutated and wildtype T-ALLs, and no significant difference was found.

As to this clonotype: Its antigen is still unknown. No much larger clonotype is one base removed from it; base qualities were not supplied.

Specimen: blood. This clonotype was sampled from a female donor with T-cell acute lymphoblastic leukemia. This receptor chain uses TRBV12-3 or TRBV12-4 and TRBJ2-7; the D gene identity is not certain. Here the CDR3 is given as CASSLGNYEQYF. DNA sequence: TGTGCCAGCAGTTTAGGGAACTACGAGCAGTACTTC.